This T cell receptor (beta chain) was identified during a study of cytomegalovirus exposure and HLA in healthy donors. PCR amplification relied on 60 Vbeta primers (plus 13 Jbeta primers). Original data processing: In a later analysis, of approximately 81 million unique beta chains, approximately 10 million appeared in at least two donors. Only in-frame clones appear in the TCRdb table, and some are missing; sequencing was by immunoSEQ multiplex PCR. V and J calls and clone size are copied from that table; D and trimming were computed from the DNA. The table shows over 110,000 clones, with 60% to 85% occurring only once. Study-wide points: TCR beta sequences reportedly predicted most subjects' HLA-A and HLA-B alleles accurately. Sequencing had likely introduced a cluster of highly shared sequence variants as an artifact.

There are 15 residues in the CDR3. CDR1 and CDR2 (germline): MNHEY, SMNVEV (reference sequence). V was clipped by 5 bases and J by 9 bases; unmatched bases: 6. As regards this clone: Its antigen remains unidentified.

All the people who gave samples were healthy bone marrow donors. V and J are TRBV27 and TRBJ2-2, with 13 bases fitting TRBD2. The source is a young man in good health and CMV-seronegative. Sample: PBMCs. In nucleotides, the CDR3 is TGTGCCAGCAGTCCCGGACTAGCGGGGGTACGGGAGCTGTTTTTT. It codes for CASSPGLAGVRELFF.